One T cell receptor beta chain is described in this entry. What it recognizes is unknown. The gene names given are mouse names. The CDR3 end lies 4 residues beyond the end of the read and is filled in from the germline J gene. The same CDR3 is also encoded by other DNA sequences in this sample. This specimen comes from a study of CD8+ T cells in alopecia areata. Study-level information: Female roughly 7-11-week-old C3H/HeJ recipients received skin from 6-12-month-old C3H/HeJ graft donors with spontaneous alopecia.

On the basis of CD4, CD8alpha, NKG2D, NKG2ACE and other markers, pooled cutaneous lymph node cells were sorted. Notes on the study in general: Lesional tissue from the scalp (especially in alopecia totalis/universalis) showed higher clonality than normal scalp. Mouse data revealed clearer TCR sharing than patient data did, a gap possibly tied to HLA. Scalp samples also yield sequences of resident alphabeta T cells from normal skin.

RNA was extracted and reverse transcribed into cDNA as the sequencing template. Assay used: immunoSEQ multiplex PCR; TCRdb lists only in-frame clones, some missing. The table lists over 250,000 clones, with no singletons. The V gene's germline CDR1 is FNHDT and CDR2 SITEND (reference sequence). V lost 4 bases and J 3 bases, leaving 9 bases between the germline ends. CDR3 size: 13 residues. The chain couples TRBV19 to TRBJ2-5; D is possibly TRBD1 (5 bases). This TCR was sampled from a C3H/HeJ mouse with alopecia areata. This line is of MHC haplotype H2-k. The material sequenced was CD4+ T cells sorted from a lymph node. The CDR3 DNA, read in part, is TGTGCCAGCAGTCCCCGACAGCAAGAC. Translation gives CASSPRQQD. The entire CDR3 reads CASSPRQQDTQYF.